This T cell receptor beta chain was retrieved from a study of OX40 agonist ivuxolimab in advanced cancers. About the study: Each patient was given ivuxolimab into a vein every 2 weeks, at 0.01 to 10 mg/kg. Findings and limits, study-wide: Specificity for antigen went undetermined in the expanded peripheral T cells. There was clonal expansion of CD4+ and CD8+ blood T cells by week 6 at 0.1 to 3.0 mg/kg.

CDR1 is MNHEY and CDR2 is SVGAGI in the germline V gene. Trimming cost V 5 bases and J 5 bases, with 13 bases left between them. The CDR3 is 13 amino acids. The assay was immunoSEQ multiplex PCR, and TCRdb's table has in-frame clones only and misses some. The data hold about 70,000 clones, with about 86% observed a single time. Of note for this clone: Its antigen remains unknown.

The genes are TRBV6-5 and TRBJ2-7; D remains unclear. This clonotype was sampled from an adult with an advanced solid tumor such as melanoma, head and neck, liver or kidney cancer. The input for sequencing was CD4+ or CD8+ T cells sorted from blood, taken in a trial of the OX40 agonist ivuxolimab. In nucleotides, the CDR3 is TGTGCCAGCAGTACCCCCCCCCGCGACGAGCAGTACTTC. It specifies CASSTPPRDEQYF.